This TCR beta chain is drawn from a study of early T cells in non-severe SARS-CoV-2 infection. In the study overall: Chains were not paired, and sequencing was done on bulk RNA from unsorted whole blood. General observations from the study: Lookups in VDJdb leaned toward anti-spike CD8 responses and missed private and CD4 specificities.

Unique molecular identifiers were affixed to single, distinct cDNA molecules. TCRdb ran MiXCR on the 5' RACE reads and lists one entry per CDR3 protein. The sample holds tens of thousands of distinct CDR3 sequences, 15% seen once. The CDR3 has 15 amino acids. Trimming removed 4 bases at V and 0 bases at J, with 9 bases between. The germline gives CDR1 SNHLY, CDR2 FYNNEI. For this clonotype: No antigen is known for it.

The source material was whole blood. The chain uses TRBV2 and TRBJ2-2; D might be TRBD1 (6 bases). This clonotype was obtained from an adult who was a healthcare worker with PCR-confirmed SARS-CoV-2 infection or an uninfected control (not recorded which). CDR3 nucleotides: TGTGCCAGCAGTGGGACAGTCGCGAACACCGGGGAGCTGTTTTTT. This encodes CASSGTVANTGELFF.